This is a list of T cell receptor beta chains from one sample in a study of blood T cell repertoires in COVID-19. TCRdb's table, derived via immunoSEQ multiplex PCR, lists solely in-frame clones and lacks some. The table records more than 100,000 clones, 55% to 75% of them present only once. Source material: peripheral blood. These receptors were obtained from a human donor with acute or convalescent COVID-19. The donor label of this sample is uncertain. Both conserved end residues are part of each CDR3. Each record gives: CDR3 length, J gene, V gene, D gene, CDR3 protein. A D gene is named only where the DNA matches it firmly.

len: 12
j_gene: TRBJ1-2
v_gene: TRBV6-5
d_gene: TRBD1
CDR3aa: CASTGQGGGYTF

len: 14
j_gene: TRBJ1-2
v_gene: TRBV11-2
d_gene: .
CDR3aa: CASSLYSRDYGYTF

len: 14
j_gene: TRBJ2-2
v_gene: TRBV6-5
d_gene: .
CDR3aa: CASTPSPNTGELFF

len: 14
j_gene: TRBJ2-1
v_gene: TRBV7-9
d_gene: TRBD2
CDR3aa: CASSIRAGANEQFF

len: 16
j_gene: TRBJ2-1
v_gene: TRBV11-2
d_gene: TRBD1
CDR3aa: CASSLFFGRGHNEQFF

len: 16
j_gene: TRBJ1-1
v_gene: TRBV18
d_gene: .
CDR3aa: CASSPNPAGLNTEAFF

len: 18
j_gene: TRBJ2-6
v_gene: TRBV27
d_gene: TRBD1
CDR3aa: CASSETGTGFSGANVLTF

len: 14
j_gene: TRBJ2-7
v_gene: TRBV2
d_gene: .
CDR3aa: CASSDQGPSYEQYF

len: 15
j_gene: TRBJ2-2
v_gene: TRBV18
d_gene: .
CDR3aa: CASSQWLANTGELFF

len: 14
j_gene: TRBJ1-3
v_gene: TRBV2
d_gene: TRBD1
CDR3aa: CASGNRGRGNTIYF

len: 14
j_gene: TRBJ1-2
v_gene: TRBV3-1/TRBV3-2
d_gene: .
CDR3aa: CASSQGRQYHGYTF

len: 11
j_gene: TRBJ1-2
v_gene: TRBV29-1
d_gene: .
CDR3aa: CSVAVGLGYTF

len: 16
j_gene: TRBJ1-1
v_gene: TRBV3-1/TRBV3-2
d_gene: TRBD1
CDR3aa: CASSQGGWTGNTEAFF

len: 15
j_gene: TRBJ1-6
v_gene: TRBV28
d_gene: .
CDR3aa: CASSPASGANSPLHF

len: 17
j_gene: TRBJ1-6
v_gene: TRBV5-1
d_gene: TRBD1
CDR3aa: CASSFTGGVSYNSPLHF

len: 12
j_gene: TRBJ2-5
v_gene: TRBV30
d_gene: .
CDR3aa: CAWSGGQETQYF

len: 18
j_gene: TRBJ1-3
v_gene: TRBV2
d_gene: TRBD1
CDR3aa: CASSALPGGGSKGNTIYF

len: 13
j_gene: TRBJ1-1
v_gene: TRBV5-5
d_gene: .
CDR3aa: CASSLAGDTEAFF

len: 12
j_gene: TRBJ1-4
v_gene: TRBV2
d_gene: .
CDR3aa: CASKPRNEKLFF

len: 15
j_gene: TRBJ2-2
v_gene: TRBV30
d_gene: TRBD1
CDR3aa: CAWSVPGQDTGELFF

len: 14
j_gene: TRBJ2-5
v_gene: TRBV5-1
d_gene: .
CDR3aa: CASSLSPLRETQYF

len: 14
j_gene: TRBJ1-3
v_gene: TRBV7-9
d_gene: TRBD1
CDR3aa: CASSGTGIGNTIYF

len: 15
j_gene: TRBJ2-1
v_gene: TRBV5-1
d_gene: TRBD1
CDR3aa: CASSQPGQGFNEQFF

len: 14
j_gene: TRBJ1-4
v_gene: TRBV2
d_gene: TRBD1
CDR3aa: CASYTTGANEKLFF

len: 15
j_gene: TRBJ2-5
v_gene: TRBV5-6
d_gene: TRBD2
CDR3aa: CASSHGTSGVETQYF

len: 14
j_gene: TRBJ1-2
v_gene: TRBV27
d_gene: .
CDR3aa: CASSLSNSYYGYTF

len: 15
j_gene: TRBJ1-5
v_gene: TRBV18
d_gene: .
CDR3aa: CASSPSRQSNQPQHF

len: 13
j_gene: TRBJ1-6
v_gene: TRBV2
d_gene: .
CDR3aa: CAGKDSLHSPLHF

len: 16
j_gene: TRBJ2-3
v_gene: TRBV21-1
d_gene: .
CDR3aa: CASIDRPGQGPDTQYF

len: 15
j_gene: TRBJ2-2
v_gene: TRBV19
d_gene: .
CDR3aa: CASIRSVRDTGELFF

len: 15
j_gene: TRBJ1-1
v_gene: TRBV10-1
d_gene: .
CDR3aa: CASSDPTHGHTEAFF

len: 16
j_gene: TRBJ1-1
v_gene: TRBV14
d_gene: TRBD1
CDR3aa: CASSQDRDRMNTEAFF

len: 12
j_gene: TRBJ1-1
v_gene: TRBV12-3/TRBV12-4
d_gene: TRBD1
CDR3aa: CASSHGQVEAFF

len: 16
j_gene: TRBJ1-3
v_gene: TRBV6-1
d_gene: .
CDR3aa: CASSEISRRGGATIYF

len: 15
j_gene: TRBJ1-2
v_gene: TRBV21-1
d_gene: .
CDR3aa: CASSRLRDRGPGYTF

len: 14
j_gene: TRBJ2-2
v_gene: TRBV20-1
d_gene: .
CDR3aa: CSASDGAGTGELFF

len: 14
j_gene: TRBJ2-3
v_gene: TRBV5-1
d_gene: .
CDR3aa: CASSLAQNSDTQYF

len: 15
j_gene: TRBJ2-5
v_gene: TRBV24-1
d_gene: .
CDR3aa: CATSGVGGLGETQYF

len: 13
j_gene: TRBJ1-2
v_gene: TRBV18
d_gene: .
CDR3aa: CASSLTDNYGYTF

len: 14
j_gene: TRBJ2-5
v_gene: TRBV11-2
d_gene: .
CDR3aa: CASSLSYREGAQYF

len: 15
j_gene: TRBJ1-2
v_gene: TRBV27
d_gene: TRBD1
CDR3aa: CASGSRDSDIYGYTF

len: 16
j_gene: TRBJ1-3
v_gene: TRBV6-5
d_gene: .
CDR3aa: CASSYSTRGGGNTIYF

len: 15
j_gene: TRBJ2-2
v_gene: TRBV7-2
d_gene: .
CDR3aa: CASSSRRGDIGELFF

len: 16
j_gene: TRBJ2-1
v_gene: TRBV4-1
d_gene: TRBD2
CDR3aa: CASSQPLAGGYNEQFF

len: 13
j_gene: TRBJ1-5
v_gene: TRBV30
d_gene: .
CDR3aa: CAWSAEGIQPQHF

len: 13
j_gene: TRBJ1-5
v_gene: TRBV18
d_gene: .
CDR3aa: CASSQGGGQPQHF

len: 13
j_gene: TRBJ2-5
v_gene: TRBV2
d_gene: .
CDR3aa: CASTTRSTETQYF